Listed below are T cell receptor beta chains from one sample, sequenced in a study of blood T cell repertoires in COVID-19. The method was immunoSEQ multiplex PCR; TCRdb's version includes in-frame clones alone and lacks a portion of them. This table holds over 15,000 clones, around nine tenths found once. The specimen sequenced was peripheral blood. Source of these receptors: a human donor in a cohort sampled during active COVID-19. Both conserved end residues are part of each CDR3. A D gene is named only where the DNA matches it firmly. The size entry is marked missing in some rows and otherwise reads once, few, many or a size class.

TRBJ1-1 | - | 15 | - | TRBV19 | CASSIALRGTVEAFF | TGTGCCAGTAGTATAGCCCTTAGGGGCACAGTGGAAGCTTTCTTT
TRBJ2-1 | - | 16 | - | TRBV19 | CASSSRDKGFYNEQFF | TGTGCCAGTAGTAGCCGGGACAAGGGTTTCTACAATGAGCAGTTCTTC
TRBJ2-7 | TRBD1 | 17 | - | TRBV7-8 | CASSLTLRQGIPYEQYF | TGTGCCAGCAGCTTAACCTTGAGACAGGGAATCCCCTACGAGCAGTACTTC
TRBJ2-1 | TRBD2 | 16 | - | TRBV18 | CASSPLMGGAYNEQFF | TGTGCCAGCTCACCATTAATGGGAGGGGCCTACAATGAGCAGTTCTTC
TRBJ2-5 | TRBD1 | 13 | once | TRBV5-4 | CASSLQGVETQYF | TGTGCCAGCAGCTTACAGGGGGTGGAGACCCAGTACTTC
TRBJ1-1 | - | 13 | - | TRBV6-5 | CASRRGDGSEAFF | TGTGCCAGCAGGCGGGGGGACGGCTCTGAAGCTTTCTTT
TRBJ2-2 | TRBD2 | 14 | - | TRBV6-5 | CASSTGTSTGELFF | TGTGCCAGCAGTACCGGGACTAGTACCGGGGAGCTGTTTTTT
TRBJ1-2 | TRBD1 | 17 | - | TRBV4-3 | CASSQDYGTENRRGYTF | TGCGCCAGCAGCCAAGATTACGGGACAGAAAATCGGAGGGGCTACACCTTC
TRBJ2-3 | TRBD1 | 16 | - | TRBV25-1 | CASSELGQGYTDTQYF | TGTGCCAGCAGTGAACTGGGACAGGGCTACACAGATACGCAGTATTTT
TRBJ1-1 | - | 13 | - | TRBV5-1 | CASSSEGNTEAFF | TGCGCCAGCAGCTCGGAGGGGAACACTGAAGCTTTCTTT
TRBJ2-3 | TRBD2 | 15 | - | TRBV4-2 | CASSPLARATDTQYF | TGTGCCAGCAGCCCACTAGCGAGAGCCACAGATACGCAGTATTTT
TRBJ1-2 | TRBD1 | 16 | - | TRBV18 | CASSPSLDRVNYGYTF | TGTGCCAGCTCACCTTCTTTGGACAGGGTTAACTATGGCTACACCTTC
TRBJ2-3 | TRBD1 | 16 | - | TRBV3-1/TRBV3-2 | CASSPGVRGTTDTQYF | TGTGCCAGCAGCCCCGGGGTCAGGGGGACCACAGATACGCAGTATTTT
TRBJ2-5 | TRBD1 | 12 | - | TRBV24-1 | CATQGAAETQYF | TGTGCCACCCAGGGGGCAGCGGAGACCCAGTACTTC
TRBJ1-4 | - | 14 | - | TRBV7-9 | CASSLARQGPVLFF | TGTGCCAGCAGCTTAGCGCGGCAGGGGCCCGTACTGTTTTTT
TRBJ2-2 | - | 15 | - | TRBV6-6 | CASSTLQGNTGELFF | TGTGCCAGCAGTACTCTACAGGGGAACACCGGGGAGCTGTTTTTT
TRBJ2-2 | - | 14 | - | TRBV9 | CASSATANTGELFF | TGTGCCAGCAGCGCGACAGCGAACACCGGGGAGCTGTTTTTT
TRBJ1-2 | TRBD1 | 14 | - | TRBV5-4 | CASSLKGQGYGYTF | TGTGCCAGCAGCTTGAAAGGACAGGGGTATGGCTACACCTTC
TRBJ2-5 | TRBD2 | 16 | - | TRBV28 | CASSFGVAGSQETQYF | TGTGCCAGCAGTTTTGGTGTAGCGGGAAGTCAAGAGACCCAGTACTTC
TRBJ2-5 | TRBD1 | 16 | - | TRBV27 | CASSLFKGASAETQYF | TGTGCCAGCAGTTTATTTAAGGGGGCGTCGGCAGAGACCCAGTACTTC
TRBJ2-5 | - | 13 | - | TRBV7-2 | CASSLQGRETQYF | TGTGCCAGCAGCTTGCAGGGCAGGGAGACCCAGTACTTC
TRBJ1-6 | - | 12 | - | TRBV7-9 | CASSINNSPLHF | TGTGCCAGCAGCATTAATAATTCACCCCTCCACTTT
TRBJ2-6 | - | 14 | medium-sized | TRBV7-3 | CASSSGAGANVLTF | TGTGCCAGCAGCTCGGGGGCTGGGGCCAACGTCCTGACTTTC
TRBJ2-1 | TRBD2 | 15 | - | TRBV18 | CASSPRASGSYEQFF | TGTGCCAGCTCACCAAGGGCTAGCGGGAGCTATGAGCAGTTCTTC
TRBJ2-3 | - | 12 | few | TRBV27 | CASTLRGDTQYF | TGTGCCAGCACCCTACGGGGAGATACGCAGTATTTT
TRBJ1-2 | - | 14 | - | TRBV7-9 | CASSLDGGDYGYTF | TGTGCCAGCAGCTTAGACGGGGGAGACTATGGCTACACCTTC
TRBJ2-1 | - | 15 | once | TRBV6-2/TRBV6-3 | CASSYPVVIRNEQFF | TGTGCCAGCAGTTACCCGGTTGTGATTCGCAATGAGCAGTTCTTC
TRBJ1-6 | - | 14 | - | TRBV6-5 | CASSMGLLNSPLHF | TGTGCCAGCAGTATGGGACTCTTGAATTCACCCCTCCACTTT
TRBJ2-2 | TRBD1 | 16 | - | TRBV5-4 | CASSLVGQGQTGELFF | TGTGCCAGCAGCTTGGTGGGACAGGGTCAGACCGGGGAGCTGTTTTTT
TRBJ2-4 | - | 14 | - | TRBV6-5 | CATDGGSAKNIQYF | TGTGCCACCGATGGGGGGAGTGCCAAAAACATTCAGTACTTC
TRBJ1-1 | - | 16 | - | TRBV7-8 | CASIQGTYAGLPEAFF | TGTGCCAGTATTCAGGGTACCTATGCCGGTCTCCCTGAAGCTTTCTTT
TRBJ1-2 | - | 14 | few | TRBV7-9 | CASSHGDRNYGYTF | TGTGCCAGCAGCCATGGCGACAGGAACTATGGCTACACCTTC
TRBJ2-7 | - | 14 | - | TRBV10-3 | CAIKEGPASYEQYF | TGTGCCATCAAGGAGGGGCCAGCCTCCTACGAGCAGTACTTC
TRBJ1-4 | - | 16 | once | TRBV18 | CASSPFPIGTNEKLFF | TGTGCCAGCTCACCATTCCCGATCGGAACTAATGAAAAACTGTTTTTT
TRBJ2-6 | - | 13 | - | TRBV9 | CASSPGEANVLTF | TGTGCCAGCAGCCCCGGGGAGGCCAACGTCCTGACTTTC
TRBJ2-7 | - | 15 | - | TRBV4-2 | CASSQETVSPYEQYF | TGTGCCAGCAGCCAAGAAACGGTGTCCCCCTACGAGCAGTACTTC
TRBJ1-6 | - | 15 | few | TRBV7-2 | CASSLWTVDNSPLHF | TGTGCCAGCAGCTTATGGACAGTCGATAATTCACCCCTCCACTTT
TRBJ1-5 | TRBD1 | 14 | - | TRBV5-6 | CASSLQGVNQPQHF | TGTGCCAGCAGCCTACAGGGGGTAAATCAGCCCCAGCATTTT
TRBJ2-1 | - | 17 | - | TRBV18 | CASSPFSAMFSYNEQFF | TGTGCCAGCTCACCATTTAGCGCAATGTTCTCCTACAATGAGCAGTTCTTC
TRBJ2-7 | - | 13 | once | TRBV6-9 | CASSSDKYYEQYF | TGTGCCAGCAGTTCCGACAAATACTACGAGCAGTACTTC
TRBJ1-5 | - | 14 | - | TRBV9 | CASSVATKGPRLHF | TGTGCCAGCAGCGTAGCTACGAAGGGGCCCCGGTTGCATTTT
TRBJ2-3 | TRBD2 | 17 | - | TRBV18 | CASSPTKSSGGLDTQYF | TGTGCCAGCTCACCCACCAAGTCTAGCGGTGGTTTGGATACGCAGTATTTT
TRBJ2-7 | TRBD1 | 12 | - | TRBV6-6 | CASTGQAFEQYF | TGTGCCAGCACCGGACAGGCTTTTGAGCAGTACTTC
TRBJ1-5 | - | 15 | - | TRBV5-1 | CASSPVGNSNQPQHF | TGCGCCAGCAGCCCGGTGGGCAATAGCAATCAGCCCCAGCATTTT
TRBJ1-3 | - | 16 | - | TRBV20-1 | CSASPGGAFSGNTIYF | TGCAGTGCTAGTCCCGGAGGGGCCTTCTCTGGAAACACCATATATTTT
TRBJ1-1 | - | 14 | - | TRBV5-5 | CASRPTGRGTEAFF | TGTGCCAGCAGACCAACAGGGCGGGGGACTGAAGCTTTCTTT
TRBJ2-3 | - | 14 | - | TRBV29-1 | CSVDWGGYTDTQYF | TGCAGCGTTGACTGGGGCGGATACACAGATACGCAGTATTTT
TRBJ1-6 | - | 15 | - | TRBV2 | CASNQQGDYNSPLHF | TGTGCCAGCAACCAACAGGGAGACTATAATTCACCCCTCCACTTT
TRBJ2-1 | - | 12 | - | TRBV11-3 | CASSLEDGSQFF | TGTGCCAGCAGCTTAGAAGACGGGTCCCAGTTCTTC
TRBJ1-5 | - | 17 | - | TRBV18 | CASSLTDGLGGNQPQHF | TGTGCCAGCTCACTTACTGACGGACTAGGGGGCAATCAGCCCCAGCATTTT
TRBJ2-1 | - | 15 | - | TRBV6-2/TRBV6-3 | CASSYVRTDYNEQFF | TGTGCCAGCAGTTACGTCAGGACAGATTACAATGAGCAGTTCTTC
TRBJ2-3 | - | 15 | - | TRBV3-1/TRBV3-2 | CASSQDSAARDTQYF | TGTGCCAGCAGCCAAGATAGCGCCGCCCGGGATACGCAGTATTTT
TRBJ2-2 | - | 15 | - | TRBV5-8 | CASSPRGYLTGELFF | TGTGCCAGCAGCCCACGAGGTTATCTTACCGGGGAGCTGTTTTTT
TRBJ2-5 | - | 14 | - | TRBV7-9 | CASSHERVRETQYF | TGTGCCAGCAGCCACGAGCGGGTTAGGGAGACCCAGTACTTC
TRBJ2-6 | - | 16 | - | TRBV4-3 | CASSQDASSGANVLTF | TGCGCCAGCAGCCAAGATGCGAGCTCTGGGGCCAACGTCCTGACTTTC
TRBJ1-5 | - | 14 | hyperexpanded | TRBV27 | CASSLAASYQPQHF | TGTGCCAGCAGTTTAGCAGCGTCTTATCAGCCCCAGCATTTT